A few counts support the clone carrying this TCR beta chain. The antigen remains unidentified. The CDR3 spans 17 residues. Germline V gives CDR1 SGHKS, CDR2 YYEKEE (reference sequence). With V trimmed by 3 bases and J by 0 bases, 10 bases remained unmatched. Molecular barcoding with unique molecular identifiers was used for the TCRbeta library. TCRdb analysed the PCR reads with MiXCR anew, one entry per CDR3 protein. Altogether 400,000 to 450,000 distinct CDR3 sequences are present, about 40% being singletons, with the ten largest covering under 35%. This record belongs to a study of T-cell reconstitution after alpha-beta-depleted transplantation in children. Study-level findings and limits: Reports say that about two months after transplant, the alpha-beta T cells came out of several hundred graft clones that had expanded. From surviving recipient T cells and thymic progenitors came the high day-60 TCRbeta diversity observed in some patients.

The receptor's source is a girl aged 2 to 10 with aplastic anemia, due to receive a stem cell transplant. The rearrangement joins TRBV5-5 to TRBJ2-7, with TRBD2 identical over 9 bases. Specimen: PBMCs, collected before TCRalphabeta/CD19-depleted stem cell transplant. The DNA of the CDR3 is TGTGCCAGCAGCTCCCTTACTAGCGGGCGGAGCTCCTACGAGCAGTACTTC. Its protein product is CASSSLTSGRSSYEQYF.